This TCR beta chain derives from a study of T cell responses to AZD1222 COVID-19 vaccine. General observations from the study: Among vaccine-associated CD4 TCRs, coverage spanned spike, with dominance at 160-218 and 743-854. No day 14 peak samples; only post-peak repertoires were characterized. Reportedly, nearly half the spike-specific TCRs target unmutated variant regions. The donor group comprised mostly white British people and more females; the analysis possibly underestimated clonal diversity.

CDR1 and CDR2 from the germline V gene are MNHEY and SMNVEV (reference sequence). This CDR3 is 14 amino acids long. V dropped 8 bases and J dropped 0; count of bases not matched to a gene: 3. About this clone itself: What it binds is unknown.

The table came from immunoSEQ multiplex PCR; TCRdb's copy has only in-frame clones and leaves some out. The sample carries 130,000 to 150,000 clones, about 89% recorded once. The sample in question was peripheral blood, obtained on day 0 of AZD1222 vaccination. The clonotype was recovered from an adult in good health. This sequence joins TRBV27 and TRBJ2-7, with 11 bases that match TRBD1. CDR3 DNA sequence: TGTGCCAGCGGACAGGGGGCTCACTCCTACGAGCAGTACTTC. This encodes CASGQGAHSYEQYF.